These 27 T cell receptor beta chains were sequenced from one sample in a study of CD8 T cells in Susac syndrome. RNA was extracted with the RNeasy kit, and a quantity of about 0.45 to 1 ug was reverse transcribed using random hexamers. From the immunoSEQ multiplex PCR reads, TCRdb called clonotypes with MiXCR, one entry per CDR3 protein. Among around 95,000 distinct CDR3 sequences listed, nearly 97% were seen once. Specimen: CD8+ T cells from PBMCs. All receptors derive from a human donor with Susac syndrome.

The V call is TRBV28, the J call TRBJ1-5; no clear D. This CDR3 region has 14 residues. The germline V gene encodes CDR1 MDHEN and CDR2 SYDVKM. Deletions cut 5 bases from V and 2 bases from J, with 10 bases between. CDR3 in DNA: TGTGCCAGCAGTCCACGTTTAGGCAATCAGCCCCAGCATTTT. This codes for CASSPRLGNQPQHF.

This sequence joins TRBV7-2 and TRBJ2-3; D is unresolved. The CDR3 runs 13 residues. V gave up 4 bases and J gave up 11 bases, with 16 bases separating them. Germline CDR1 is SGHTA and CDR2 is FQGNSA. In nucleotides, the CDR3 is TGTGCCAGCAGCTCCGTGTTAGCCCAGTGGCAGTATTTT. This codes for CASSSVLAQWQYF.

The genes are TRBV20-1 and TRBJ1-1; TRBD1 agrees at 12 bases. V dropped 5 bases and J dropped 8; count of bases not matched to a gene: 6. From germline, CDR1 is DFQATT and CDR2 SNEGSKA (reference sequence). The CDR3 runs 13 residues. CDR3 in amino acids: CSAPGTGGMEAFF. The CDR3 DNA is TGCAGTGCTCCGGGGACAGGGGGCATGGAAGCTTTCTTT.

The chain combines TRBV28 with TRBJ2-5, with no clear D. Per germline, CDR1 MDHEN and CDR2 SYDVKM. The CDR3 extends over 10 amino acids. The germline V and J ends were trimmed by 5 bases and 9 bases, with 7 bases remaining between them. CDR3 nucleotide sequence: TGTGCCAGCAGTGCTGGGGCCCAGTACTTC. Protein product: CASSAGAQYF.

V and J are TRBV20-1 and TRBJ2-7; D perhaps matches TRBD1 (6 bases). Germline CDR1 DFQATT, CDR2 SNEGSKA (reference sequence). The germline V and J ends were trimmed by 6 bases and 0 bases, with 12 bases remaining between them. This CDR3 region has 13 residues. The CDR3 coding sequence is TGCAGTGCAACTAACAGGGACTCCTACGAGCAGTACTTC. Translating gives CSATNRDSYEQYF.

The chain employs TRBV20-1 and TRBJ2-5, with D possibly matching TRBD1 (5 bases). There are 14 residues in the CDR3. The V gene's germline CDR1 is DFQATT and CDR2 SNEGSKA (reference sequence). V was trimmed by 6 bases and J by 5 bases, leaving 19 bases between them. The CDR3 nucleotides are TGCAGTGCCTGGCCGACCTCGGCAGGGGAGACCCAGTACTTC. Residues: CSAWPTSAGETQYF.

The genes are TRBV9 and TRBJ2-5; maybe TRBD2 (5 bases). V was cut by 3 bases and J by 4 bases, with 13 bases left in between. The CDR3 is 14 residues long. The germline V gene has CDR1 SGDLS and CDR2 YYNGEE. The CDR3 DNA follows: TGTGCCAGCAGCGGAACCGGGATGTTAGAGACCCAGTACTTC. Translation gives CASSGTGMLETQYF.

This clonotype was observed once. The CDR3 sequence: CSAIGTGTGGIEQYF. For the CDR3, the DNA is TGCAGTGCTATCGGGACAGGGACAGGCGGGATCGAGCAGTACTTC. The chain employs TRBV20-1 and TRBJ2-7, with TRBD1 identical over 9 bases. The CDR3 has 15 amino acids. Trimming took 4 bases from V and 6 from J; bases not matched to a gene: 13. Germline V gene sequence: CDR1 DFQATT, CDR2 SNEGSKA (reference sequence).

The chain links TRBV11-2 to TRBJ2-3; TRBD2 agrees at 7 bases. Germline assignment: CDR1 SGHAT and CDR2 FQNNGV. This CDR3 region has 14 residues. Losses at the gene ends were 5 bases for V and 2 bases for J; bases not matched to a gene: 4. The CDR3 coding sequence is TGTGCCAGCAGCCACGGGGGGACCACAGATACGCAGTATTTT. Translation: CASSHGGTTDTQYF.

This clonotype is a singleton in its sample. The chain has TRBV3-1 and TRBJ2-2; D is possibly TRBD2 (6 bases). This CDR3 has 15 residues. The germline V gene has CDR1 LGHDT and CDR2 YNNKEL (reference sequence). V lost 4 bases and J 4 bases, leaving 13 bases between the germline ends. CDR3 sequence reads: CASSPRDRSTGELFF. In DNA, the CDR3 is TGTGCCAGCAGCCCGCGGGACCGAAGCACCGGGGAGCTGTTTTTT.

This clonotype was recorded once. The V call is TRBV5-1, the J call TRBJ2-6; D remains ambiguous. The CDR3 has 14 residues. The V end was cut by 5 bases, the J end by 2 bases, with 8 bases between. Germline CDR1 is SGHRS and CDR2 is YFSETQ. CDR3 coding DNA: TGCGCCAGCAGGTGGGATCCTGGGGCCAACGTCCTGACTTTC. It is translated as CASRWDPGANVLTF. Together with reference TRBV5-1 and TRBJ2-6, the CDR3 gives the full variable domain: KAGVTQTPRYLIKTRGQQVTLSCSPISGHRSVSWYQQTPGQGLQFLFEYFSETQRNKGNFPGRFSGRQFSNSRSEMNVSTLELGDSALYLCASRWDPGANVLTFGAGSRLTVL.

The gene calls are TRBV6-6 and TRBJ2-7, with TRBD1 as a possible D gene (6 bases). This CDR3 is built from 16 residues. Germline lookup yields CDR1 MNHNY and CDR2 SVGAGI (reference sequence). V gave up 5 bases and J gave up 2 bases, with 19 bases separating them. CDR3: CASSVDGGRGPYEQYF. The CDR3 nucleotides are TGTGCCAGCAGTGTGGATGGGGGCAGGGGCCCCTACGAGCAGTACTTC.

The V gene is TRBV28, the J gene TRBJ1-2; D remains ambiguous. V gave up 7 bases and J gave up 6 bases, with 12 bases separating them. In germline, CDR1 is MDHEN, CDR2 SYDVKM. There are 12 residues in the CDR3. DNA for the CDR3: TGTGCCAGCAACACACCAGCGGATGGCTACACCTTC. It yields the protein CASNTPADGYTF.

This chain uses TRBV19 with TRBJ2-1; D uncertain. The CDR3 loop spans 15 amino acids. CDR1 is LNHDA and CDR2 is SQIVND in the germline V gene (reference sequence). V lost 2 bases and J 0 bases, leaving 8 bases between the germline ends. CDR3 coding DNA: TGTGCCAGTAGTATAAGGAAAAGCTCCTACAATGAGCAGTTCTTC. Protein: CASSIRKSSYNEQFF.

The chain couples TRBV12-3 or TRBV12-4 to TRBJ1-4; D may be TRBD1 (5 bases). The V end was cut by 3 bases, the J end by 8 bases, with 13 bases between. The length of the CDR3 is 14 residues. The DNA for the CDR3 is TGTGCCAGCAGTTTTTCGGGACCGTCGGAAAAACTGTTTTTT. Amino acids: CASSFSGPSEKLFF.

The CDR3 bases are TGTGCCAGCAGCTCGGGAGCGTCAGCCCAAGAGACCCAGTACTTC. Translated, it gives CASSSGASAQETQYF. The chain joins TRBV13 to TRBJ2-5; tentative D call: TRBD2 (6 bases). V shed 4 bases and J shed 1 base, with 13 bases lying between them. CDR3 length: 15 amino acids. In germline, CDR1 is PRHDT, CDR2 FYEKMQ (reference sequence).

The J gene is TRBJ2-1, the V gene TRBV29-1; 8 bases align to TRBD2. The CDR3 sequence is 13 residues long. The germline V gene has CDR1 SQVTM and CDR2 ANQGSEA. Trimming took 7 bases from V and 5 from J; bases not matched to a gene: 7. The CDR3 coding sequence is TGCAGCGCCGCGGGAGGACCCGACAATGAGCAGTTCTTC. Translation gives CSAAGGPDNEQFF.

The V gene is TRBV29-1, the J gene TRBJ2-1; the D gene is possibly TRBD2 (7 bases). Germline V lookup: CDR1 SQVTM, CDR2 ANQGSEA. CDR3 length equals 12 residues. V shed 5 bases and J shed 5 bases, with 10 bases lying between them. For the CDR3, the DNA is TGCAGCGTTCCCGGGGGGCACAATGAGCAGTTCTTC. Its translation is CSVPGGHNEQFF.

The CDR3 sequence is CASSLGGAGYEQYF. The CDR3 DNA reads TGTGCCAGCAGCTTAGGCGGGGCTGGGTACGAGCAGTACTTC. The genes are TRBV13 and TRBJ2-7; the D call may be TRBD1 or TRBD2 (5 bases each). Per the germline V gene, CDR1 is PRHDT and CDR2 is FYEKMQ (reference sequence). This CDR3 has 14 amino acids. V gave up 0 bases and J gave up 4 bases, with 10 bases separating them.

The chain uses TRBV9 and TRBJ2-5; maybe TRBD2 (6 bases). Germline V gene sequence: CDR1 SGDLS, CDR2 YYNGEE. The CDR3 has 14 amino acids. The germline V and J ends were trimmed by 3 bases and 2 bases, with 11 bases remaining between them. The CDR3: CASSAAGNQETQYF. The CDR3 DNA reads TGTGCCAGCAGCGCAGCGGGTAATCAAGAGACCCAGTACTTC.

The chain joins TRBV9 to TRBJ2-7; unclear D gene. The germline V gene encodes CDR1 SGDLS and CDR2 YYNGEE. V lost 0 bases, J lost 5 bases, and 9 bases lay in between. This CDR3 spans 13 amino acids. CDR3 protein: CASSVGSVDEQYF. The DNA of the CDR3 is TGTGCCAGCAGCGTAGGGAGCGTGGACGAGCAGTACTTC.

This clonotype was seen more than once but under ten times. For the CDR3, the DNA is TGCAGCGTTGTCACCGCGAAAGAAAACGAGCAGTACTTC. It is translated as CSVVTAKENEQYF. The rearrangement uses TRBV29-1 and TRBJ2-7, with D unclear. Trimming left V 4 bases short and J 5 bases short, with 15 bases between. Germline CDR1 and CDR2: SQVTM and ANQGSEA. CDR3 size: 13 residues.

V gene TRBV5-1 combines with J gene TRBJ2-2; 7 bases map to TRBD1. The trim removed 1 base at V and 6 bases at J, leaving 6 bases unmatched. Germline CDR1 and CDR2: SGHRS and YFSETQ. The CDR3 consists of 15 residues. The CDR3 here is CASSLLGGASGELFF. CDR3 sequence (DNA): TGCGCCAGCAGCTTGTTAGGGGGCGCTTCCGGGGAGCTGTTTTTT.

This chain uses TRBV3-1 with TRBJ2-2; no reliable D call. The germline V gene has CDR1 LGHDT and CDR2 YNNKEL (reference sequence). Between the trimmed V and J ends, which lost 4 bases and 0 bases, there was a span of 12 bases. The CDR3 is made up of 16 amino acids. The CDR3 sequence is CASSPYSMANTGELFF. In nucleotides, the CDR3 is TGTGCCAGCAGCCCTTACTCCATGGCGAACACCGGGGAGCTGTTTTTT.

The chain uses TRBV5-4 and TRBJ2-7, with 10 bases that match TRBD2. V gave up 4 bases and J gave up 7 bases; unmatched junction bases: 20. The CDR3 has 18 residues. The germline V gene encodes CDR1 SGHNT and CDR2 YYREEE (reference sequence). The CDR3 loop is CASSRVLLAGAIAWEQYF. CDR3 sequence (DNA): TGTGCCAGCAGCCGGGTTCTGCTAGCGGGGGCCATCGCCTGGGAGCAGTACTTC.

The rearrangement uses TRBV20-1 and TRBJ1-5; weak D call: TRBD1 (5 bases). V was clipped by 1 base and J by 5 bases, with 18 bases between them. CDR1 and CDR2 from the germline V gene are DFQATT and SNEGSKA (reference sequence). The CDR3 has 16 amino acids. CDR3 amino acids: CSARGWAGTGDQPQHF. CDR3 nucleotides: TGCAGTGCTAGAGGTTGGGCCGGGACCGGGGATCAGCCCCAGCATTTT.

The chain is built from TRBV13 and TRBJ2-7, with 12 bases lining up with TRBD2. The V and J ends lost 5 bases and 1 base, in that order; junction bases with no gene match: 6. This CDR3 region has 16 residues. Germline CDR1 PRHDT, CDR2 FYEKMQ (reference sequence). The chain's CDR3 is CASSQRLAGVSYEQYF. The CDR3 coding sequence is TGTGCCAGCAGCCAAAGACTAGCGGGGGTTTCCTACGAGCAGTACTTC.